These 17 T cell receptor beta chains came from one sample sequenced in a study of shared clonotypes between healthy human individuals. Profiling relied on immunoSEQ multiplex PCR, and the TCRdb table lists in-frame clones only, not all of them. The sample has 2 million to 3 million clones; approximately 90% are singletons. Sequences were obtained from naive CD4+ T cells sorted from blood. As for subset: CD45RA+ positively selected. These receptors were obtained from a man between 18 and 35 years old in good health.

V and J are TRBV11-2 and TRBJ2-3; D call uncertain. The CDR3 totals 12 residues. Germline CDR1 is SGHAT and CDR2 is FQNNGV. V dropped 5 bases and J dropped 4 bases, with 7 bases sitting between them. The CDR3 DNA follows: TGTGCCAGCAGCCCCGACGCAGATACGCAGTATTTT. Residues: CASSPDADTQYF.

This chain uses TRBV2 with TRBJ2-3; 8 bases map to TRBD2. The trim removed 6 bases at V and 2 bases at J, leaving 7 bases unmatched. The CDR3 consists of 15 residues. CDR1 SNHLY and CDR2 FYNNEI come from the germline V gene. The CDR3 here is CASSGSGKPTDTQYF. The DNA of the CDR3 is TGTGCCAGCAGCGGTAGCGGGAAGCCCACAGATACGCAGTATTTT.

The chain recombines TRBV27 with TRBJ1-1; D gene unclear. This CDR3 contains 14 residues. V was trimmed by 2 bases and J by 1 base, leaving 8 bases between them. CDR1 and CDR2 from the germline V gene are MNHEY and SMNVEV (reference sequence). The CDR3 sequence: CASSLEAGNTEAFF. In DNA form, the CDR3 reads TGTGCCAGCAGTTTAGAGGCGGGGAACACTGAAGCTTTCTTT.

J is TRBJ2-5 and V is TRBV18; D is unclear. Germline assignment: CDR1 KGHSH and CDR2 LQKENI. The CDR3 is made up of 14 amino acids. Trimming pared 2 bases from V and 5 bases from J, leaving 12 bases between. This CDR3 is CASSPSSLGETQYF. The CDR3 DNA follows: TGTGCCAGCTCACCAAGCAGCCTCGGGGAGACCCAGTACTTC.

This clone was picked up one time. The V gene is TRBV7-3, the J gene TRBJ1-1; D not certain. V dropped 2 bases and J dropped 4 bases, with 8 bases sitting between them. This CDR3 region has 13 residues. Germline CDR1 and CDR2: SGHTA and FQGTGA. This chain's CDR3 is CASSLQASTEAFF. In DNA form, the CDR3 reads TGTGCCAGCAGCTTACAGGCGAGCACTGAAGCTTTCTTT.

This clone was seen only a few times. This chain links TRBV5-4 with TRBJ1-6, with a weak D call TRBD1 (5 bases). Germline V gene data show CDR1 as SGHNT and CDR2 as YYREEE (reference sequence). The CDR3 sequence is 15 residues long. V shed 2 bases and J shed 3 bases, with 9 bases lying between them. The CDR3 region has the DNA TGTGCCAGCAGCTTTGAGGGGATCTATAATTCACCCCTCCACTTT. Translated: CASSFEGIYNSPLHF.

The chain carries TRBV28 and TRBJ1-5, with D hard to call. The CDR3 consists of 12 residues. The V gene's germline CDR1 is MDHEN and CDR2 SYDVKM. Trimming took 8 bases from V and 3 from J, leaving 8 bases between them. CDR3 protein: CASAPVNQPQHF. CDR3 nucleotides: TGTGCCAGCGCGCCGGTCAATCAGCCCCAGCATTTT.

This clone was seen just once. This chain connects TRBV2 to TRBJ2-1; TRBD2 agrees at 11 bases. The CDR3 is made up of 14 amino acids. Germline V lookup: CDR1 SNHLY, CDR2 FYNNEI. With V trimmed by 2 bases and J by 15 bases, 9 bases remained unmatched. CDR3: CASSELAGGRMGFF. In DNA, the CDR3 is TGTGCCAGCAGTGAACTAGCGGGAGGACGAATGGGGTTCTTC.

The chain recombines TRBV5-1 with TRBJ2-3; the match to TRBD2 covers 15 bases. V shed 3 bases, J shed 1 base, and the junction held 9 bases outside the gene matches. The CDR3 loop spans 19 amino acids. Germline CDR1 is SGHRS and CDR2 is YFSETQ. The CDR3 here is CASSWGLAGGLAGTDTQYF. The CDR3 DNA reads TGCGCCAGCAGCTGGGGACTAGCGGGGGGCTTAGCAGGCACAGATACGCAGTATTTT.

This clone is a singleton in its sample. The chain recombines TRBV7-2 with TRBJ1-5; D not certain. V was pared by 1 base and J by 3 bases, with 10 bases between. Per the germline V gene, CDR1 is SGHTA and CDR2 is FQGNSA. CDR3 size: 15 residues. The CDR3 nucleotides are TGTGCCAGCAGCTTAGATCCAGGCCTCAATCAGCCCCAGCATTTT. Translation: CASSLDPGLNQPQHF.

The chain carries TRBV29-1 and TRBJ2-5; a possible D gene is TRBD2 (6 bases). The J call could be wrong; TRBJ2-7 is a better fit for the DNA end. This CDR3 contains 13 residues. CDR1 and CDR2 (germline): SQVTM, ANQGSEA. The CDR3 reads CSVEPLGGYEQYF. CDR3 sequence (DNA): TGCAGCGTTGAACCCCTGGGGGGCTACGAGCAGTACTTC.

J is TRBJ1-2 and V is TRBV5-4, with 7 nucleotides matching TRBD1. The junction had 7 bases not matched to a gene; V was cut back by 4 bases and J by 4 bases. The CDR3 has 14 residues. The germline V gene encodes CDR1 SGHNT and CDR2 YYREEE (reference sequence). Written as DNA, the CDR3 is TGTGCCAGCAGCCTCGGGGGACAGCTCTATGGCTACACCTTC. Encoded protein: CASSLGGQLYGYTF.

CDR3 nucleotides: TGCGCCAGCAGCCAGGACGGCAATCTTTTTGCGAACACCGGGGAGCTGTTTTTT. Protein: CASSQDGNLFANTGELFF. The chain uses TRBV5-1 and TRBJ2-2; no firm D call. The CDR3 is 18 amino acids. Germline values: CDR1 SGHRS, CDR2 YFSETQ. Trimming took off 4 bases at V and 0 bases at J, with 19 bases between the two ends.

The chain has TRBV5-1 and TRBJ1-1; D unresolved. V lost 1 base and J lost 1, with 8 bases in between. Germline V gene lookup returns CDR1 SGHRS and CDR2 YFSETQ. CDR3 size: 14 residues. This CDR3 is CASSLRETNTEAFF. The DNA of the CDR3 is TGCGCCAGCAGCTTGCGGGAGACGAACACTGAAGCTTTCTTT.

V gene TRBV7-2 combines with J gene TRBJ1-2, with a possible D match to TRBD1 (6 bases). Trimming took off 0 bases at V and 8 bases at J, with 13 bases between the two ends. The CDR3 totals 14 residues. The germline V gene has CDR1 SGHTA and CDR2 FQGNSA. The CDR3 sequence is CASSLAVNRVGYTF. The CDR3 DNA sequence: TGTGCCAGCAGCTTAGCCGTAAACAGGGTAGGCTACACCTTC. The variable domain in full, with the rest retrieved from reference TRBV7-2 and TRBJ1-2, is GAGVSQSPSNKVTEKGKDVELRCDPISGHTALYWYRQSLGQGLEFLIYFQGNSAPDKSGLPSDRFSAERTGGSVSTLTIQRTQQEDSAVYLCASSLAVNRVGYTFGSGTRLTVV.

Notes on this clone: This sample includes further DNA sequences coding for the same CDR3. This chain links TRBV5-1 with TRBJ1-4, with D hard to call. Germline V gene sequence: CDR1 SGHRS, CDR2 YFSETQ. The length of the CDR3 is 14 residues. Trimming cost V 5 bases and J 2 bases, with 10 bases left between them. CDR3 nucleotides: TGCGCCAGCAGTTTAGGGCGGACTAATGAAAAACTGTTTTTT. Translating it yields CASSLGRTNEKLFF.

J is TRBJ1-2 and V is TRBV2; D is uncertain. CDR1 is SNHLY, CDR2 FYNNEI, per germline. The ends were cut back, 4 bases at V and 2 bases at J, with 8 bases in the middle. The CDR3 sequence is 13 residues long. CDR3: CASSGNINYGYTF. CDR3 nucleotides: TGTGCCAGCAGTGGAAACATCAACTATGGCTACACCTTC.